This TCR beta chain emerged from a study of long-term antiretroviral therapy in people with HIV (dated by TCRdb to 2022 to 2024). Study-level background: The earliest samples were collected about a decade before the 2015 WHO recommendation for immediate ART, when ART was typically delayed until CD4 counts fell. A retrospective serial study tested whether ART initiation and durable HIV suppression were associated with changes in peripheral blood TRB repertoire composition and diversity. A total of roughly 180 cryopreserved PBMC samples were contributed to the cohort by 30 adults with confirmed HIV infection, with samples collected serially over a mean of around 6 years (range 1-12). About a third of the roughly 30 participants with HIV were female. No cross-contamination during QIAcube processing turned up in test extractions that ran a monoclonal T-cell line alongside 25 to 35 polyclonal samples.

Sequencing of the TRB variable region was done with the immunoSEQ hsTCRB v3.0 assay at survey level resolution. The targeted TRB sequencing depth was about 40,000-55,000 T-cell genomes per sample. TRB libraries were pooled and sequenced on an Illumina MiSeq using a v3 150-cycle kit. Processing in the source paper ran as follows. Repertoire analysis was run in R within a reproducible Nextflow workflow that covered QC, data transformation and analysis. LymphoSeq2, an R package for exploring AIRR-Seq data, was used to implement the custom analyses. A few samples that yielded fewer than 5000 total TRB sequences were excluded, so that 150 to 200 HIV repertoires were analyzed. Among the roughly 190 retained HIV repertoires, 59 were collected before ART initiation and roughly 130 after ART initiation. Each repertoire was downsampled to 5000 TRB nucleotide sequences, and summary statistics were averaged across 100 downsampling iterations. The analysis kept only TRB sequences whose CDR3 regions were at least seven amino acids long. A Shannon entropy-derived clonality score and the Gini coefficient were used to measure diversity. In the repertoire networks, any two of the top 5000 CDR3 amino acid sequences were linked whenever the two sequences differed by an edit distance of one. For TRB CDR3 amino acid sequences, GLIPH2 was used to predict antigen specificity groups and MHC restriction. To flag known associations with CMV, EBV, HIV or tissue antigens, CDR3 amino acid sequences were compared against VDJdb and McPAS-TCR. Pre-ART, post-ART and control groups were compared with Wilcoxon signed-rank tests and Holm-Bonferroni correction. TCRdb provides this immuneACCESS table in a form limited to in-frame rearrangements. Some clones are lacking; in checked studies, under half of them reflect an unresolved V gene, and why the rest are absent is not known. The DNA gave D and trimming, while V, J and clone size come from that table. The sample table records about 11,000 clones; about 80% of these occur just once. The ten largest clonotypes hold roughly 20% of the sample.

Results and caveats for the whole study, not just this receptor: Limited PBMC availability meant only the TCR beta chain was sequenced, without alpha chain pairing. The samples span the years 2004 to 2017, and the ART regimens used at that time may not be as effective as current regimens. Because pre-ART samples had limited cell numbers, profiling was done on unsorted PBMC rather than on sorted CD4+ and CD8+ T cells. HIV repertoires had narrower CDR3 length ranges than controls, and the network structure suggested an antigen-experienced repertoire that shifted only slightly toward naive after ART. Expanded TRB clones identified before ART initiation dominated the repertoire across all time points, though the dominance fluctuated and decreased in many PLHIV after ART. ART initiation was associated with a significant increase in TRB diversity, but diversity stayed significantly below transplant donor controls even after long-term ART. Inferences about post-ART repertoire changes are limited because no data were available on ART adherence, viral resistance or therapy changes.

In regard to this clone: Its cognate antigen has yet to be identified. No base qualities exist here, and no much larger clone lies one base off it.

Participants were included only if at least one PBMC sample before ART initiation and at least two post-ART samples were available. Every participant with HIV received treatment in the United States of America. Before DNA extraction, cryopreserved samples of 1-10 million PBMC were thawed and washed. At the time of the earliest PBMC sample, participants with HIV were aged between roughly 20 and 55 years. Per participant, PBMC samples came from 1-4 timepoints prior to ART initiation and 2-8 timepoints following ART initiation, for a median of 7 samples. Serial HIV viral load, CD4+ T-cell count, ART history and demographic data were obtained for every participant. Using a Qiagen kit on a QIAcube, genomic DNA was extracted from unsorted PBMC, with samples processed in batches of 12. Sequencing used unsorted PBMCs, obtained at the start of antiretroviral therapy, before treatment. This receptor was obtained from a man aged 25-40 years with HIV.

The DNA sequence follows: TGTGCCAGCAGTGTGGGACAGGGGGTGTACGAGCAGTACTTC. Its translation is CASSVGQGVYEQYF. The chain is assembled from TRBV2 and TRBJ2-7; a stretch of 11 junction bases matches TRBD1. Trimmed from V: 4 bases; trimmed from J: 4 bases; junction bases lacking a gene match: 3. The CDR3 measures 14 amino acids from cysteine to phenylalanine. Only the CDR3 DNA is retained, 42 bases long and in frame from the first base. CDR1 SNHLY and CDR2 FYNNEI are derived from the germline V gene.